A single sample gave rise to the 14 T cell receptor beta chains below, sequenced in a study of blood T cell repertoires in COVID-19. Produced via immunoSEQ multiplex PCR; TCRdb's table is partial and in-frame only. The data contain approximately 250,000 clones, over 70% of them singletons. Sample: peripheral blood. The receptors originated from a woman in her 70s with COVID-19, enrolled during active disease.

On this clone: The sample has other DNA sequences that encode this CDR3 too. J is TRBJ1-1 and V is TRBV6-5; 9 nucleotides line up with TRBD1. V was clipped by 6 bases and J by 1 base; unmatched bases: 3. The germline V gene has CDR1 MNHEY and CDR2 SVGAGI. The CDR3 totals 14 residues. CDR3 sequence: CASRMTGGNTEAFF. For the CDR3, the DNA is TGTGCCAGCAGAATGACAGGGGGGAACACTGAAGCTTTCTTT.

The V and J genes are TRBV4-1 and TRBJ1-4; 9 positions agree with TRBD1. This CDR3 spans 17 amino acids. V lost 0 bases to trimming and J lost 1 base; unmatched junction nucleotides: 3. Germline values: CDR1 MGHRA, CDR2 YSYEKL. The CDR3 reads CASSQDNRGLTNEKLFF. In DNA form, the CDR3 reads TGCGCCAGCAGCCAAGATAACAGGGGGCTAACTAATGAAAAACTGTTTTTT.

This clone was recorded only once. The rearrangement uses TRBV2 and TRBJ2-2; 8 bases match TRBD1. CDR1 and CDR2 (germline): SNHLY, FYNNEI. CDR3 length equals 15 residues. Trimming at V came to 6 bases and at J to 1 base, leaving 4 bases not matched to a gene. The CDR3 protein is CASSHRGKNTGELFF. DNA for the CDR3: TGTGCCAGCAGCCACAGGGGGAAGAACACCGGGGAGCTGTTTTTT.

The V and J genes are TRBV21-1 and TRBJ2-1; the table's D call, TRBD1, was not checked against the DNA. TRBV21-1 is a documented pseudogene. CDR3 length: 18 residues. CDR3 in amino acids: CASSKRGSAGMPYNEQFF. For the CDR3, the DNA is TGTGCCAGCAGCAAAAGGGGGTCGGCAGGGATGCCCTACAATGAGCAGTTCTTC.

V is TRBV19 and J is TRBJ2-6, with D perhaps matching TRBD1 (6 bases). This CDR3 spans 18 amino acids. The germline V and J ends were trimmed by 7 bases and 2 bases, with 21 bases remaining between them. Germline V gives CDR1 LNHDA, CDR2 SQIVND (reference sequence). In DNA, the CDR3 is TGTGCCAGTACCTACCCCTCGACAGGCCTGACTGGGGCCAACGTCCTGACTTTC. Protein product: CASTYPSTGLTGANVLTF.

The chain recombines TRBV11-2 with TRBJ1-4; D gene unclear. The CDR3 runs 15 residues. Trimming stripped 2 bases from V and 3 bases from J, with 10 bases between. The germline CDR1 and CDR2 sequences are SGHAT and FQNNGV. The chain's CDR3 is CASSLSRGPNEKLFF. The CDR3 DNA follows: TGTGCCAGCAGCTTATCCAGAGGGCCTAATGAAAAACTGTTTTTT.

The chain is built from TRBV5-4 and TRBJ1-3; D is uncertain. The CDR3 consists of 14 residues. V dropped 4 bases and J dropped 0 bases, with 8 bases sitting between them. The germline V gene has CDR1 SGHNT and CDR2 YYREEE (reference sequence). In nucleotides, the CDR3 is TGTGCCAGCAGCGGAGGTAGCTCTGGAAACACCATATATTTT. Its protein is CASSGGSSGNTIYF.

This chain connects TRBV9 to TRBJ2-6; 8 bases line up with TRBD1. Looked up from germline, CDR1 is SGDLS and CDR2 is YYNGEE. The V segment lost 3 bases and the J segment 0 bases; nucleotides outside the gene matches: 5. CDR3 size: 17 residues. CDR3 region: CASSDGTGFSGANVLTF. The CDR3 region has the DNA TGTGCCAGCAGCGACGGGACAGGTTTCTCTGGGGCCAACGTCCTGACTTTC.

V and J are TRBV19 and TRBJ2-7, with 7 bases fitting TRBD1. J was trimmed by 2 bases and V by 1 base; bases with no gene match: 5. Germline V gene sequence: CDR1 LNHDA, CDR2 SQIVND (reference sequence). CDR3 length: 15 residues. CDR3: CASSIGPQGPYEQYF. The CDR3 nucleotides read TGTGCCAGTAGTATAGGGCCACAGGGGCCCTACGAGCAGTACTTC.

This chain connects TRBV5-6 to TRBJ1-5; 11 nucleotides match TRBD1. J gave up 4 bases and V 1 base, and 10 bases lay outside the gene matches. The germline V gene encodes CDR1 SGHDT and CDR2 YYEEEE. The CDR3 spans 18 residues. The CDR3 region has the DNA TGTGCCAGCAGCTTGTGGACAGGGGGCGATATCCGGAATCAGCCCCAGCATTTT. Its protein product is CASSLWTGGDIRNQPQHF.

V usage is TRBV11-2 and J usage is TRBJ2-7; D perhaps matches TRBD1 (5 bases). V was pared by 8 bases and J by 0 bases, with 5 bases between. CDR3 size: 11 residues. The germline gives CDR1 SGHAT, CDR2 FQNNGV. CDR3 region: CASGASYEQYF. The DNA of the CDR3 is TGTGCCAGCGGGGCCTCCTACGAGCAGTACTTC.

The CDR3 spells CASSYSTGTNIHEQFF. CDR3 in DNA: TGTGCCAGCAGTTACTCTACCGGGACTAACATCCATGAGCAGTTCTTC. This chain links TRBV6-5 with TRBJ2-1, with TRBD2 identical over 7 bases. The junction had 10 bases not matched to a gene; V was cut back by 0 bases and J by 8 bases. Germline CDR1 is MNHEY and CDR2 is SVGAGI. The CDR3 runs to 16 residues.

A single count supports this clone. The chain couples TRBV28 to TRBJ1-4; the D gene is possibly TRBD1 (6 bases). CDR3 length equals 15 residues. The germline CDR1 and CDR2 sequences are MDHEN and SYDVKM. The V gene lost 5 bases and the J gene lost 6 bases, with 16 bases spanning the gap. The DNA for the CDR3 is TGTGCCAGCAGTATTCCGGGGAGGGGGTATGAAAAACTGTTTTTT. As protein: CASSIPGRGYEKLFF.

This chain joins TRBV19 and TRBJ1-5; 12 nucleotides line up with TRBD1. The CDR3 runs to 15 residues. CDR1 and CDR2 from the germline V gene are LNHDA and SQIVND (reference sequence). Losses at the gene ends were 5 bases for V and 9 bases for J; bases not matched to a gene: 8. CDR3 nucleotides: TGTGCCAGTAGTGCGGGACAGGGGGCCGGTGGGCCCCAGCATTTT. This codes for CASSAGQGAGGPQHF.